This TCR beta chain stems from a study of blood T cell repertoires in COVID-19. As processed by the authors: Nucleated cell number was recorded as an estimate derived from reference gene primer amplification. Sequenced by immunoSEQ multiplex PCR; TCRdb stores in-frame clones only, minus some. V and J calls and clone size follow that table, whereas D and trimming were derived from the DNA. The data show more than 200,000 clones, approximately 90% seen once. This TCR was recovered from a woman aged 45-65 years with COVID-19, enrolled during active disease. Input material: peripheral blood.

The CDR3 protein is CASSLGPGQPQHF. The CDR3 DNA reads TGTGCCAGCAGCTTAGGCCCCGGGCAGCCCCAGCATTTT. V gene TRBV11-2 combines with J gene TRBJ1-5; no reliable D call. V lost 1 base and J 7 bases, leaving 8 bases between the germline ends. This CDR3 region has 13 residues. CDR1 and CDR2 (germline): SGHAT, FQNNGV.